The entry below gives a single T cell receptor (beta chain) sequence along with its context. The method was immunoSEQ multiplex PCR; TCRdb's version includes in-frame clones alone and lacks a portion of them. The sample has some 100,000 clones, 80% to 90% seen once. This sample was included in a study of T cell responses to AZD1222 COVID-19 vaccine. This CDR3 comprises 15 residues. Germline-derived CDR1 and CDR2 are MGHDK and SYGVNS. The trim removed 2 bases at V and 4 bases at J, leaving 7 bases unmatched. The chain combines TRBV25-1 with TRBJ2-5, with 7 bases fitting TRBD1. The TCR was taken from an adult who received the AZD1222 COVID-19 vaccine. This specimen consisted of peripheral blood, obtained 28 days after the second AZD1222 dose. Here the CDR3 reads CASSEPQGIPETQYF. The CDR3, as DNA: TGTGCCAGCAGTGAACCACAGGGGATTCCAGAGACCCAGTACTTC.